This record looks at one T cell receptor beta chain sequence and its context. Its antigen is unknown. Base quality data are lacking; no much larger clone is found one base away. The cysteine opens and the phenylalanine closes a CDR3 of 15 amino acids. Only the CDR3 part of the read is kept: 45 bases, read in frame from the first base. Trimming takes 5 bases off V and 1 base off J; junction bases not matched to a gene: 3. The germline V gene provides CDR1 SNHLY and CDR2 FYNNEI. Collaborating institutions collected whole blood in K2EDTA tubes following their own protocols. For TCRbeta analysis, collaborators shipped samples as frozen whole blood, isolated PBMCs, or DNA extracted from either of those sample types. This sample is part of a study of blood T cell repertoires in COVID-19 (TCRdb year 2020). Context from the whole study: The collaborator samples originated in the United States, Italy and Spain and spanned the acute and convalescent phases of COVID-19. The material from the prospective study consisted of cDNA or gDNA derived from T cells, B-cell-depleted T cells, or PBMCs. The dataset comprised deeply sampled blood TCRbeta repertoires from subjects exposed to, actively infected with, or recovered from COVID-19. The repertoires were released in a freely available public database meant as a resource for research on the immune response to SARS-CoV-2. Samples came from the ongoing ImmuneRACE study (first 160 participants) plus 1,254 subjects from 6 global collaborators. Sample metadata almost always included a de-identified subject ID, COVID-19 status, age in years and sex. Where HLA class I and class II types were available, the types were taken from metadata supplied by the sample provider, not from assay-based typing. The paper's findings and limits, for the study overall: The quantity of clinical and demographic metadata differed by source and by participant and was supplied without curation.

TCRbeta CDR3 regions were amplified from genomic DNA using the immunoSEQ Assay, a bias-controlled multiplex PCR. The source study handled its data this way. The number of nucleated cells in each sample was estimated from the amplification of reference gene primers within the assay. To quantify the absolute abundance of each unique TCRbeta CDR3 rearrangement, sequence reads were collapsed and filtered. For each sample, productive Simpson clonality was calculated as the square root of Simpson's diversity index across productive rearrangements. Imported from immuneACCESS, the table was reduced by TCRdb to in-frame sequences with V and J called. These copies leave out some clones; in studies compared against another copy, an unresolved V gene accounts for under half, and the cause of the remainder is not known. That table is the source of V, J and clone size, and D and trimming were worked out from the DNA. This sample comprises about 92,000 clones, 80% of them detected only once. The top ten clones comprise about 16% of the sample.

What was sequenced was peripheral blood. The receptor's source is an elderly woman with active or convalescent COVID-19. The chain is encoded by TRBV2 joined to TRBJ2-2; a stretch of 8 junction bases matches TRBD1. The encoded CDR3 is CASSKQGGNTGELFF. The DNA sequence is given as TGTGCCAGCAGTAAACAGGGGGGGAACACCGGGGAGCTGTTTTTT.